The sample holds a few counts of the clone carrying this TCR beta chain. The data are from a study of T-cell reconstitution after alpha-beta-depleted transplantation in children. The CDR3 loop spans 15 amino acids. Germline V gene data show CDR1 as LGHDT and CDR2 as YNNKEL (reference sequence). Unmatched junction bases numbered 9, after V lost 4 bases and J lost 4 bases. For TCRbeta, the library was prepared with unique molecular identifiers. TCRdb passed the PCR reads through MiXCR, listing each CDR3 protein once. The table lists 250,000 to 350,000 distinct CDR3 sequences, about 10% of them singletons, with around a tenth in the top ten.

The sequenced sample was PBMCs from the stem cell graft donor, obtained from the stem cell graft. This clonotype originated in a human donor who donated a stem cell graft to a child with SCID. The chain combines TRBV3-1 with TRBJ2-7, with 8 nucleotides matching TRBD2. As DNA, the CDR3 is TGTGCCAGCAGCCCCGAGCGGGGGCTCAGGTACGAGCAGTACTTC. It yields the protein CASSPERGLRYEQYF.